What follows are 23 T cell receptor beta chains derived from one specimen sequenced in a study of control samples from healthy donors and cancer patients. Data came from immunoSEQ multiplex PCR; TCRdb stores just in-frame clones and leaves some out. The sample carries fewer than 150,000 clones, approximately 90% recorded once. The sequenced material came from blood. Receptors were obtained from a man aged 18 to 29 in good health.

DNA for the CDR3: TGTGCCAGCAGCCGGGGCTTCTACGAGCAGTACTTC. Residues: CASSRGFYEQYF. The chain employs TRBV5-6 and TRBJ2-7; TRBD1 or TRBD2 may be the D gene (5 bases each). Germline V gene data show CDR1 as SGHDT and CDR2 as YYEEEE. This CDR3 is 12 amino acids long. V dropped 4 bases and J dropped 3 bases, with 8 bases sitting between them.

The chain couples TRBV5-1 to TRBJ2-1, with D tentatively TRBD1 (6 bases). V was cut by 1 base and J by 1 base, with 15 bases left in between. From germline, CDR1 is SGHRS and CDR2 YFSETQ. The CDR3 length is 17 residues. The CDR3 is CASSLSPGHKSYNEQFF. The CDR3 nucleotides read TGCGCCAGCAGCTTGAGCCCGGGACATAAGTCCTACAATGAGCAGTTCTTC.

V usage is TRBV6-5 and J usage is TRBJ1-4; perhaps TRBD1 as D (5 bases). This CDR3 contains 14 residues. Germline V gives CDR1 MNHEY, CDR2 SVGAGI. Trimming took off 6 bases at V and 7 bases at J, with 15 bases between the two ends. CDR3 amino acids: CASSSGTAGEKLFF. As DNA, the CDR3 is TGTGCCAGCAGCTCCGGGACCGCAGGTGAAAAACTGTTTTTT.

CDR3 residues: CASSLEIAGSTDTQYF. In DNA form, the CDR3 reads TGCGCCAGCAGCTTGGAGATAGCGGGTAGCACAGATACGCAGTATTTT. The chain is built from TRBV5-1 and TRBJ2-3; 7 nucleotides line up with TRBD2. The CDR3 is 16 residues long. Germline CDR1 is SGHRS and CDR2 is YFSETQ. The V gene end was trimmed by 0 bases and the J gene end by 0 bases; junction bases not matched to a gene: 4.

The chain recombines TRBV5-6 with TRBJ2-1; 11 bases are shared with TRBD2. V lost 0 bases, J lost 4 bases, and 3 bases stayed unmatched. The CDR3 runs 16 residues. Germline CDR1 reads SGHDT; CDR2 reads YYEEEE. Here the CDR3 reads CASSLGLAGGYNEQFF. For the CDR3, the DNA is TGTGCCAGCAGCTTGGGCCTAGCGGGGGGATACAATGAGCAGTTCTTC.

V is TRBV7-3 and J is TRBJ1-2, with 7 bases matching TRBD1. Germline V CDR1 and CDR2: SGHTA, FQGTGA. The CDR3 spans 13 residues. With 5 bases clipped from V and 4 bases from J, the junction kept 4 bases outside the gene matches. The CDR3 sequence: CASSPDRSYGYTF. The DNA for the CDR3 is TGTGCCAGCAGCCCGGACAGGTCCTATGGCTACACCTTC. The entire variable domain, with the rest obtained from reference TRBV7-3 and TRBJ1-2, is as follows: GAGVSQTPSNKVTEKGKYVELRCDPISGHTALYWYRQSLGQGPEFLIYFQGTGAADDSGLPNDRFFAVRPEGSVSTLKIQRTERGDSAVYLCASSPDRSYGYTFGSGTRLTVV.

The genes are TRBV4-1 and TRBJ1-1; D remains unclear. The CDR3 is made up of 14 amino acids. The V and J ends lost 5 bases and 2 bases respectively, with 12 bases between them. Germline V gives CDR1 MGHRA, CDR2 YSYEKL. CDR3: CASSNTAGNTEAFF. CDR3 nucleotides: TGCGCCAGCAGCAACACAGCGGGTAACACTGAAGCTTTCTTT.

The rearrangement uses TRBV6-2 or TRBV6-3 and TRBJ2-3; a possible D gene is TRBD2 (5 bases). V dropped 3 bases and J dropped 6 bases, with 10 bases sitting between them. The CDR3 consists of 13 residues. Germline V CDR1 and CDR2: MNHEY, SVGEGT. In nucleotides, the CDR3 is TGTGCCAGCAGTTATGAGGGTTCGGATACGCAGTATTTT. Translated, it gives CASSYEGSDTQYF.

V usage is TRBV7-3 and J usage is TRBJ2-3, with a tentative D call TRBD2 (5 bases). V shed 2 bases and J shed 6 bases, with 12 bases lying between them. From germline, CDR1 is SGHTA and CDR2 FQGTGA. The CDR3 totals 14 residues. For the CDR3, the DNA is TGTGCCAGCAGCTTAGGCGGGCCCGGGGATACGCAGTATTTT. It translates to CASSLGGPGDTQYF.

This clone was seen a single time. The chain carries TRBV5-6 and TRBJ1-5; 9 nucleotides match TRBD1. The CDR3 has 15 residues. Looked up from germline, CDR1 is SGHDT and CDR2 is YYEEEE. V dropped 0 bases and J dropped 4; count of bases not matched to a gene: 2. CDR3 sequence: CASSLGTGVNQPQHF. CDR3 DNA sequence: TGTGCCAGCAGCTTGGGGACAGGGGTAAATCAGCCCCAGCATTTT.

J is TRBJ2-3 and V is TRBV2; 13 bases match TRBD2. Germline CDR1 is SNHLY and CDR2 is FYNNEI. This CDR3 is built from 16 residues. V lost 4 bases to trimming and J lost 5 bases; unmatched junction nucleotides: 6. CDR3 sequence reads: CASSVGLAGRGDTQYF. The CDR3 DNA is TGTGCCAGCAGTGTGGGACTAGCGGGGCGCGGAGATACGCAGTATTTT.

This clone has just a few counts. The rearrangement links TRBV10-2 to TRBJ2-6, with D unclear. CDR1 and CDR2 (germline): WSHSY, SAAADI. This CDR3 has 15 residues. Trimming cost V 7 bases and J 1 base, with 11 bases left between them. CDR3 DNA: TGCGCCAGCACCGAGAGAGATTCTGGGGCCAACGTCCTGACTTTC. Protein: CASTERDSGANVLTF.

CDR3 bases: TGTGCCAGCAGCTTGGGGGCTGTAAACTATGGCTACACCTTC. This encodes CASSLGAVNYGYTF. The chain uses TRBV7-2 and TRBJ1-2, with a weak D call TRBD1 (6 bases). From germline, CDR1 is SGHTA and CDR2 FQGNSA. CDR3 length: 14 amino acids. Between the trimmed V and J ends, which lost 3 bases and 2 bases, there was a span of 10 bases.

The chain couples TRBV9 to TRBJ1-1; a weak D match, TRBD1 (6 bases). Germline loops: CDR1 SGDLS, CDR2 YYNGEE. The V end was cut by 3 bases, the J end by 3 bases, with 15 bases between. The CDR3 has 15 amino acids. The CDR3, as DNA: TGTGCCAGCAGCGCCTACAGGGATAAGGACACTGAAGCTTTCTTT. Translating gives CASSAYRDKDTEAFF.

V is TRBV6-6 and J is TRBJ2-5, with 11 positions matching TRBD1. V was clipped by 5 bases and J by 4 bases; unmatched bases: 9. Germline V gene sequence: CDR1 MNHNY, CDR2 SVGAGI (reference sequence). The CDR3 has 16 residues. CDR3 nucleotide sequence: TGTGCCAGCAGTCGGACAGGGGGCTCTGTGGGAGAGACCCAGTACTTC. The encoded protein is CASSRTGGSVGETQYF.

This chain joins TRBV3-1 (or the pseudogene TRBV3-2) and TRBJ2-5, with a weak D call TRBD2 (7 bases). The germline gives CDR1 LGHDT, CDR2 YNNKEL (reference sequence). Trimming pared 2 bases from V and 6 bases from J, leaving 16 bases between. The CDR3 is 15 amino acids. This chain's CDR3 is CASSQPGGRIQTQYF. The DNA for the CDR3 is TGTGCCAGCAGCCAACCCGGGGGGCGCATCCAGACCCAGTACTTC.

This clone was seen a handful of times. The rearrangement joins TRBV3-1 (or the pseudogene TRBV3-2) to TRBJ1-5; a weak D match, TRBD1 (6 bases). This CDR3 contains 15 residues. The ends were cut back, 4 bases at V and 5 bases at J, with 15 bases in the middle. Germline loops: CDR1 LGHDT, CDR2 YNNKEL (reference sequence). DNA for the CDR3: TGTGCCAGCAGCCCCCGGGACAATATCGATCAGCCCCAGCATTTT. Protein product: CASSPRDNIDQPQHF.

The V call is TRBV11-3, the J call TRBJ1-5; D is undetermined. V lost 5 bases to trimming and J lost 5 bases, with 4 bases between them. The CDR3 has 11 residues. The germline V gene encodes CDR1 SGHNT and CDR2 YENEEA. In nucleotides, the CDR3 is TGTGCCAGCAGCCGTTATCAGCCCCAGCATTTT. Its protein is CASSRYQPQHF.

This clone was seen once. The J gene is TRBJ2-3, the V gene TRBV9; 11 bases are a match to TRBD2. Per the germline V gene, CDR1 is SGDLS and CDR2 is YYNGEE. The CDR3 consists of 16 residues. The V segment lost 4 bases and the J segment 4 bases; nucleotides outside the gene matches: 8. CDR3 sequence: CASSSPLAGEADTQYF. The CDR3 bases are TGTGCCAGCAGCTCACCACTAGCGGGGGAAGCAGATACGCAGTATTTT.

The chain joins TRBV18 to TRBJ1-1; 9 nucleotides line up with TRBD1. The V gene's germline CDR1 is KGHSH and CDR2 LQKENI. The ends lost 3 bases at V and 0 bases at J; junction bases unmatched: 5. The CDR3 contains 16 residues. DNA for the CDR3: TGTGCCAGCTCACCCCCGGGGACAGGGTTGAACACTGAAGCTTTCTTT. This codes for CASSPPGTGLNTEAFF. The whole variable domain, filled in from reference TRBV18 and TRBJ1-1, reads NAGVMQNPRHLVRRRGQEARLRCSPMKGHSHVYWYRQLPEEGLKFMVYLQKENIIDESGMPKERFSAEFPKEGPSILRIQQVVRGDSAAYFCASSPPGTGLNTEAFFGQGTRLTVV.

The chain has TRBV6-5 and TRBJ2-7, with 7 positions matching TRBD1. V gave up 7 bases and J gave up 0 bases; unmatched junction bases: 9. Looked up from germline, CDR1 is MNHEY and CDR2 is SVGAGI. This CDR3 has 15 amino acids. CDR3 loop: CASTHGTGVSYEQYF. The CDR3 nucleotides read TGTGCCAGCACCCACGGCACAGGGGTCTCCTACGAGCAGTACTTC.

The chain recombines TRBV6-1 with TRBJ2-6; D not certain. The ends were cut back, 2 bases at V and 1 base at J, with 6 bases in the middle. The CDR3 consists of 15 residues. Per the germline V gene, CDR1 is MNHNS and CDR2 is SASEGT. The CDR3 sequence is CASSERASGANVLTF. The CDR3 bases are TGTGCCAGCAGTGAAAGGGCTTCTGGGGCCAACGTCCTGACTTTC.

This clone has only one observation. The gene calls are TRBV5-1 and TRBJ2-1, with 10 bases matching TRBD2. V lost 5 bases and J lost 0; bases outside the gene matches: 5. Per germline, CDR1 SGHRS and CDR2 YFSETQ. The CDR3 is made up of 16 amino acids. CDR3 residues: CASSKPSGGSYNEQFF. The CDR3 DNA sequence: TGCGCCAGCAGTAAACCTAGCGGGGGCTCCTACAATGAGCAGTTCTTC.